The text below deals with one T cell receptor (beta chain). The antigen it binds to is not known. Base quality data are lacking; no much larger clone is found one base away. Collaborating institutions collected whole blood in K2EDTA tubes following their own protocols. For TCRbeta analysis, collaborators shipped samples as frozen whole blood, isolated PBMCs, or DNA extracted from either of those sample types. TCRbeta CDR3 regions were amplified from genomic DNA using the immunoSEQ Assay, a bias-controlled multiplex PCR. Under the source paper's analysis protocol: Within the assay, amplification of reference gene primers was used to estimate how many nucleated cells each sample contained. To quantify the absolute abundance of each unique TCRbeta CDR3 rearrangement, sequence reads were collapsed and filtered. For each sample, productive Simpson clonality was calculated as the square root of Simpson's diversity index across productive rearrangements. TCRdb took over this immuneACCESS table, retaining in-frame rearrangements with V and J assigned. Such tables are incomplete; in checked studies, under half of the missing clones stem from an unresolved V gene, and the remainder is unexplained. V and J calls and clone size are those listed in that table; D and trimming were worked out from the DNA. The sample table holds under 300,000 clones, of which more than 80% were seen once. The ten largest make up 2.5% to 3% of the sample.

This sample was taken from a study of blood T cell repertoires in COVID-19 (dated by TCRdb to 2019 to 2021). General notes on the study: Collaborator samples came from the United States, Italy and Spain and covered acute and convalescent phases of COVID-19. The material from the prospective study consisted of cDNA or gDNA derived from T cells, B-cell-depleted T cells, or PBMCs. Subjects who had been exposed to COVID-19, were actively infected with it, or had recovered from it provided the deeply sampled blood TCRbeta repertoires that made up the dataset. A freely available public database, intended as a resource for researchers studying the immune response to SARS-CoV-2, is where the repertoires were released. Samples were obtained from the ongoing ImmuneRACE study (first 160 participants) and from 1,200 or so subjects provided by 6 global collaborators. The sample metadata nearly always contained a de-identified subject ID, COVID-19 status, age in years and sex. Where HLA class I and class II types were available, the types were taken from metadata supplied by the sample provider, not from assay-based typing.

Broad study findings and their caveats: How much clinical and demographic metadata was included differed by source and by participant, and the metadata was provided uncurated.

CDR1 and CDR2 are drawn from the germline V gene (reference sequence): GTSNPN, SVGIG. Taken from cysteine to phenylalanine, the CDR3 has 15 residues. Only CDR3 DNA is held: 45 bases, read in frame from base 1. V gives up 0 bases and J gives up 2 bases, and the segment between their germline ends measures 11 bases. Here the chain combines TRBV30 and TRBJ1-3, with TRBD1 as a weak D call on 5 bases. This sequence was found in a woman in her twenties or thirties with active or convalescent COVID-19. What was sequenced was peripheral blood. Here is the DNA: TGTGCCTGGAGTGTAAGGGGTCCCCCTGGAAACACCATATATTTT. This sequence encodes CAWSVRGPPGNTIYF.